Shown below are 25 T cell receptor beta chains from a single sample sequenced in a study of early T cells in non-severe SARS-CoV-2 infection. Via MiXCR, TCRdb re-called the 5' RACE reads, giving one row per CDR3 protein. The data show 63,000 or so distinct CDR3 sequences, roughly 10% seen once. Material: whole blood. Receptors originate from an adult who was a healthcare worker with PCR-confirmed SARS-CoV-2 infection or an uninfected control (not recorded which).

The V and J genes are TRBV11-2 and TRBJ2-1; 7 nucleotides match TRBD2. This CDR3 has 17 residues. The V gene's germline CDR1 is SGHAT and CDR2 FQNNGV. With 5 bases clipped from V and 2 bases from J, the junction kept 12 bases outside the gene matches. The CDR3, as DNA: TGTGCCAGCAGCCCACAGACTAGCTTATCCACCTACAATGAGCAGTTCTTC. It translates to CASSPQTSLSTYNEQFF.

J is TRBJ2-2 and V is TRBV9; TRBD1 matches at 7 bases. The V gene end was trimmed by 3 bases and the J gene end by 0 bases; junction bases not matched to a gene: 5. The CDR3 is 16 residues long. CDR1 and CDR2 (germline): SGDLS, YYNGEE. The CDR3 here is CASSADRSANTGELFF. The CDR3 nucleotides are TGTGCCAGCAGCGCGGACAGGAGCGCGAACACCGGGGAGCTGTTTTTT.

This clonotype appeared many times. The chain links TRBV6-2 or TRBV6-3 to TRBJ1-1; possible D gene TRBD1, 5 bases. This CDR3 region has 16 residues. CDR1 and CDR2 (germline): MNHEY, SVGEGT. V gave up 5 bases and J gave up 0 bases, with 16 bases separating them. CDR3: CASSPVAGRMNTEAFF. CDR3 coding DNA: TGTGCCAGCAGTCCTGTGGCAGGGCGGATGAACACTGAAGCTTTCTTT.

The chain uses TRBV5-1 and TRBJ1-5; D possibly corresponds to TRBD1 (5 bases). Germline assignment: CDR1 SGHRS and CDR2 YFSETQ. The V end was cut by 4 bases, the J end by 7 bases, with 15 bases between. The CDR3 length is 14 residues. CDR3 DNA sequence: TGCGCCAGCAGCCCTGCAGGGAGGGACCAGCCCCAGCATTTT. It codes for CASSPAGRDQPQHF.

The chain uses TRBV11-2 and TRBJ2-3; 7 bases fit TRBD1. This CDR3 is built from 15 residues. V was pared by 6 bases and J by 5 bases, with 11 bases of the junction left unmatched. Germline V gives CDR1 SGHAT, CDR2 FQNNGV. The CDR3 loop is CASRKPGQRRDTQYF. The CDR3 DNA sequence: TGTGCCAGCAGAAAACCGGGACAGCGACGAGATACGCAGTATTTT.

The sample holds a few counts of this clonotype. The chain joins TRBV12-3 or TRBV12-4 to TRBJ2-3; D unclear. The CDR3 is 12 amino acids. V lost 5 bases and J lost 8, with 11 bases in between. As DNA, the CDR3 is TGTGCCAGCAGTGAGACTGGCTCTACGCAGTATTTT. This sequence encodes CASSETGSTQYF.

This clonotype was counted many times. This chain connects TRBV18 to TRBJ2-7; D perhaps matches TRBD1 (5 bases). CDR1 KGHSH and CDR2 LQKENI come from the germline V gene. The CDR3 spans 12 residues. V lost 1 base to trimming and J lost 5 bases, with 6 bases between them. The CDR3 DNA is TGTGCCAGCTCACCACAAGGGGACGAGCAGTACTTC. This sequence encodes CASSPQGDEQYF.

This chain uses TRBV29-1 with TRBJ1-1, with D unresolved. Germline V lookup: CDR1 SQVTM, CDR2 ANQGSEA. The CDR3 runs to 12 residues. Trimming removed 6 bases from V and 2 bases from J, with 10 bases in between. CDR3 amino acids: CSVRTPNTEAFF. DNA of the CDR3: TGCAGCGTCCGAACGCCTAACACTGAAGCTTTCTTT.

The chain carries TRBV24-1 and TRBJ2-3; either TRBD1 or TRBD2 may supply D (5 bases each). V lost 3 bases and J lost 3, with 12 bases in between. The CDR3 spans 15 residues. Germline CDR1 and CDR2: KGHDR and SFDVKD. The CDR3 nucleotides read TGTGCCACCAGTGATGGGACGAGAGTGACAGATACGCAGTATTTT. Its translation is CATSDGTRVTDTQYF.

V gene TRBV24-1 combines with J gene TRBJ2-3, with D possibly matching TRBD1 (5 bases). V was pared by 1 base and J by 3 bases, with 7 bases between. From germline, CDR1 is KGHDR and CDR2 SFDVKD. The CDR3 spans 14 residues. The CDR3 here is CATSDFRGTDTQYF. The CDR3 nucleotides are TGTGCCACCAGTGATTTTAGGGGAACAGATACGCAGTATTTT.

This chain uses TRBV2 with TRBJ1-5; D possibly corresponds to TRBD1 (5 bases). Trimming stripped 4 bases from V and 3 bases from J, with 7 bases between. This CDR3 spans 13 amino acids. Germline assignment: CDR1 SNHLY and CDR2 FYNNEI. CDR3 coding DNA: TGTGCCAGCAGTGCACAGGCCAATCAGCCCCAGCATTTT. Its protein is CASSAQANQPQHF.

This clonotype was detected ten times or more. V and J are TRBV12-3 or TRBV12-4 and TRBJ1-3; D is undetermined. V dropped 0 bases and J dropped 0 bases, with 9 bases sitting between them. The CDR3 consists of 16 residues. This chain's CDR3 is CASSLARRSSGNTIYF. The CDR3 nucleotides read TGTGCCAGCAGTTTAGCGCGGCGGAGCTCTGGAAACACCATATATTTT.

This clonotype showed up many times. The chain employs TRBV6-6 and TRBJ2-6; unclear D gene. This CDR3 comprises 13 residues. CDR1 MNHNY and CDR2 SVGAGI come from the germline V gene (reference sequence). V lost 9 bases to trimming and J lost 3 bases, with 9 bases between them. The CDR3 DNA reads TGTGCCAGTTCTGTTGGTGGGGCCAACGTCCTGACTTTC. Translating gives CASSVGGANVLTF.

There are many counts of this clonotype. CDR3 sequence reads: CSARGLAGTDTQYF. The CDR3 DNA follows: TGCAGTGCTAGAGGACTAGCGGGGACAGATACGCAGTATTTT. The chain links TRBV20-1 to TRBJ2-3; 11 positions match TRBD2. Germline V lookup: CDR1 DFQATT, CDR2 SNEGSKA (reference sequence). V shed 1 base, J shed 3 bases, and the junction held 0 bases outside the gene matches. The CDR3 totals 14 residues.

This clonotype was seen at least ten times. The chain couples TRBV5-1 to TRBJ1-1; D is undetermined. V lost 2 bases and J 5 bases, leaving 7 bases between the germline ends. The CDR3 consists of 12 residues. Germline-derived CDR1 and CDR2 are SGHRS and YFSETQ. The CDR3 sequence is CASSFRGTEAFF. As DNA, the CDR3 is TGCGCCAGCAGCTTTCGGGGAACTGAAGCTTTCTTT.

The table lists this clonotype with many counts. The rearrangement joins TRBV5-1 to TRBJ1-1, with TRBD1 matching 9 bases. J was trimmed by 5 bases and V by 6 bases; bases with no gene match: 14. Germline loops: CDR1 SGHRS, CDR2 YFSETQ. The CDR3 loop spans 16 amino acids. CDR3 sequence: CASIKDRGAVKTEAFF. The CDR3 coding sequence is TGCGCCAGCATCAAGGACAGGGGCGCTGTAAAGACTGAAGCTTTCTTT.

This sequence joins TRBV7-6 and TRBJ2-5; no definite D call. Trimming took off 1 base at V and 1 base at J, with 7 bases between the two ends. Germline assignment: CDR1 SGHVS and CDR2 FNYEAQ. This CDR3 spans 14 amino acids. The CDR3 DNA sequence: TGTGCCAGCAGCTTAGTTCACCCCCAAGAGACCCAGTACTTC. Protein sequence: CASSLVHPQETQYF.

In its sample, this clonotype was seen many times. The gene calls are TRBV24-1 and TRBJ2-2; 9 nucleotides line up with TRBD1. With 4 bases clipped from V and 5 bases from J, the junction kept 10 bases outside the gene matches. This CDR3 is 17 amino acids long. The germline V gene encodes CDR1 KGHDR and CDR2 SFDVKD. The CDR3 loop is CATSEPASGTGTGELFF. CDR3 nucleotides: TGTGCCACCAGTGAGCCCGCCTCCGGGACAGGGACCGGGGAGCTGTTTTTT.

In this sample, this clonotype turned up many times. CDR3 coding DNA: TGTGCCAGCAGCAGGGGCATCGAGGGCTACACCTTC. Translation: CASSRGIEGYTF. J is TRBJ1-2 and V is TRBV6-1, with D tentatively TRBD1 (6 bases). This CDR3 region has 12 residues. Germline lookup yields CDR1 MNHNS and CDR2 SASEGT. The ends were cut back, 6 bases at V and 8 bases at J, with 13 bases in the middle.

This clonotype came up a few times. CDR3: CASSKKGPPYEQYF. Here the CDR3 DNA reads TGTGCCAGCAGTAAAAAGGGACCACCCTACGAGCAGTACTTC. The chain joins TRBV27 to TRBJ2-7; D assignment may be TRBD1 or TRBD2 (5 bases each). The germline V and J ends were trimmed by 5 bases and 2 bases, with 13 bases remaining between them. CDR1 and CDR2 (germline): MNHEY, SMNVEV (reference sequence). The CDR3 contains 14 residues.

This clonotype was counted between two and nine times. The V call is TRBV5-5, the J call TRBJ2-3; TRBD2 matches at 11 bases. The CDR3 length is 17 residues. From germline, CDR1 is SGHKS and CDR2 YYEKEE (reference sequence). Trimming removed 4 bases from V and 5 bases from J; junction bases left unmatched: 12. CDR3 DNA sequence: TGTGCCAGCAGCCCACCTCCGGGACTAGCGGCCCTAGATACGCAGTATTTT. It yields the protein CASSPPPGLAALDTQYF. Full variable domain (outside the CDR3, taken from reference TRBV5-5 and TRBJ2-3): DAGVTQSPTHLIKTRGQQVTLRCSPISGHKSVSWYQQVLGQGPQFIFQYYEKEERGRGNFPDRFSARQFPNYSSELNVNALLLGDSALYLCASSPPPGLAALDTQYFGPGTRLTVL.

The chain couples TRBV6-6 to TRBJ2-3, with 9 bases identical to TRBD2. Germline V gene data show CDR1 as MNHNY and CDR2 as SVGAGI (reference sequence). The J segment lost 1 base and the V segment lost 6 bases, leaving 2 bases of the junction unmatched. This CDR3 region has 14 residues. This chain's CDR3 is CASRRTSGTDTQYF. In nucleotides, the CDR3 is TGTGCCAGCAGGAGGACTAGCGGCACAGATACGCAGTATTTT.

This clonotype has ten or more counts. This sequence joins TRBV12-3 or TRBV12-4 and TRBJ2-5, with D perhaps assigned TRBD1 or TRBD2 (5 bases each). With 3 bases removed from V and 5 bases from J, the gap between germline ends came to 10 bases. The CDR3 covers 13 residues. CDR3 nucleotide sequence: TGTGCCAGCAGTTTCGGGGACGTCGAGACCCAGTACTTC. Its protein product is CASSFGDVETQYF.

This clonotype was seen more than once but under ten times. The chain couples TRBV18 to TRBJ1-1; the D gene is possibly TRBD1 (6 bases). This CDR3 comprises 15 residues. CDR1 is KGHSH and CDR2 is LQKENI in the germline V gene. V was trimmed by 3 bases and J by 0 bases, leaving 11 bases between them. CDR3 region: CASSPVQGMNTEAFF. The CDR3 DNA is TGTGCCAGCTCACCCGTACAGGGAATGAACACTGAAGCTTTCTTT. Using reference TRBV18 and TRBJ1-1 for the parts outside the CDR3, the full variable domain is NAGVMQNPRHLVRRRGQEARLRCSPMKGHSHVYWYRQLPEEGLKFMVYLQKENIIDESGMPKERFSAEFPKEGPSILRIQQVVRGDSAAYFCASSPVQGMNTEAFFGQGTRLTVV.

In its sample, this clonotype was seen many times. The rearrangement joins TRBV29-1 to TRBJ1-1; no definite D call. The ends were cut back, 2 bases at V and 3 bases at J, with 10 bases in the middle. Germline-derived CDR1 and CDR2 are SQVTM and ANQGSEA. This CDR3 has 13 residues. The CDR3 bases are TGCAGCGTTGAACGGAGCCCGGACACTGAAGCTTTCTTT. Protein sequence: CSVERSPDTEAFF.